This T cell receptor (beta chain) was sequenced in a study of T cell responses to AZD1222 COVID-19 vaccine. This CDR3 is 11 amino acids long. The ends were cut back, 5 bases at V and 3 bases at J, with 8 bases in the middle. CDR1 DFQATT and CDR2 SNEGSKA come from the germline V gene (reference sequence). TCRdb keeps only in-frame clones here, not all; method: immunoSEQ multiplex PCR. This table holds roughly 160,000 clones, approximately 90% found once. The chain employs TRBV20-1 and TRBJ2-7, with a tentative D call TRBD1 (5 bases). Sequencing used peripheral blood, obtained 28 days after the second AZD1222 dose. The origin of this receptor is an adult who received the AZD1222 COVID-19 vaccine. CDR3 in DNA: TGCAGTGCTCTACAGGTCTACGAGCAGTACTTC. It codes for CSALQVYEQYF.